This TCR beta chain was sequenced for a study of blood T cells in healthy people across ages. Across the whole study: Researchers report that template switching captured about one barcoded beta molecule per two T cells.

A sample-barcoded 5' primer and a J-beta primer mix were used in a second PCR of roughly 6 to 11 cycles. In TCRdb, the 5' RACE reads were re-called with MiXCR into one record per CDR3 protein. Of about a million distinct CDR3 sequences listed, roughly half are singletons. As for this clonotype: The antigen remains unidentified.

Study-level findings and limits: PBMCs that were unsorted prevented a conclusive naive versus antigen-experienced comparison.

The germline V gene has CDR1 DFQATT and CDR2 SNEGSKA (reference sequence). The CDR3 loop spans 14 amino acids. The gene calls are TRBV20-1 and TRBJ2-1, with D possibly matching TRBD2 (5 bases). The J call could be wrong; TRBJ2-7 is a better fit for the DNA end. This TCR was sampled from an older woman in good health. Source material: blood. The CDR3 sequence is CSASAGVTYNEQYF. The CDR3 region has the DNA TGCAGTGCTAGTGCGGGTGTCACCTACAATGAGCAGTACTTC.